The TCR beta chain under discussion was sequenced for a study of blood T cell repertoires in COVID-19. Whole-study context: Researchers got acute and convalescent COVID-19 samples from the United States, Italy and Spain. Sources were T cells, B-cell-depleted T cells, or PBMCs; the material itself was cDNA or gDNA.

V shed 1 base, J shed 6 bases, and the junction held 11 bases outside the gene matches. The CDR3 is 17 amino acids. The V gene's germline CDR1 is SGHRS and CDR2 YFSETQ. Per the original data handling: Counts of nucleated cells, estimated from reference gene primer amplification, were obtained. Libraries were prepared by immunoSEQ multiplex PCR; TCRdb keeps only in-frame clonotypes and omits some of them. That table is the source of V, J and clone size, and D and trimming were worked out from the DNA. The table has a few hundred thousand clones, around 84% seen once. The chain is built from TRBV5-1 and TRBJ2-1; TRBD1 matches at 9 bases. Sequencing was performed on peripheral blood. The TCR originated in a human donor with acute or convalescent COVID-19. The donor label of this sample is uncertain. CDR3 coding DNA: TGCGCCAGCAGCTTGCACGGTAGGACAGGGGTCTCCAATGAGCAGTTCTTC. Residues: CASSLHGRTGVSNEQFF.